What follows is one TCR beta chain and its context. Antigen specificity is unknown. With a J-beta primer mix and a sample-barcoded 5' primer, a second PCR ran about 6 to 11 cycles. One entry per CDR3 protein results from TCRdb running MiXCR on the 5' RACE reads. Of 800,000 to 950,000 distinct CDR3 sequences in the sample, about 29% were seen once. CDR1 is SGHRS, CDR2 YFSETQ, per germline. V lost 0 bases and J lost 4, with 12 bases in between. The CDR3 contains 15 residues. The data stem from a study of blood T cells in healthy people across ages. Study-wide results and limits: With donor CMV status unknown, expanded clonotype changes were possibly confounded.

The same data also contributed to another study, on T cells of mothers and their children. As that study records: Regardless of relatedness, pairs show thymic selection shaping TCR recombination output in a similar manner.

This TCR came from a woman aged 40-49 years in good health. V gene TRBV5-1 combines with J gene TRBJ2-3; no reliable D call. Sequencing used blood. In nucleotides, the CDR3 is TGCGCCAGCAGCTTGGGGGTCACCCAGGCAGATACGCAGTATTTT. Translating it yields CASSLGVTQADTQYF.